Each of the 11 T cell receptor beta chains below was sequenced from the same sample in a study of Graves' ophthalmopathy and Graves' hyperthyroidism (dated by TCRdb to about 2018). The instrument given in TCRdb is Illumina HiSeq 2000. For repertoire sequencing, TCR beta CDR3 regions were amplified from RNA transcripts. The first round was an RT-PCR using HTBI primers with the Qiagen OneStep RT-PCR kit, and this first round was followed by a second-round multiplex PCR, then size selection and purification. Through fastp at Q25 and MiXCR, TCRdb rebuilt clones from the public reads, retaining in-frame beta chains. Rows with a matching CDR3 protein are joined into one entry that keeps the most common DNA and genes. The sample table holds a few hundred thousand distinct CDR3 sequences, of which 15% to 19% were seen once. The ten biggest clones cover roughly 7% of the sample. Sequencing input: peripheral blood. All receptors come from a woman under 30 with stable Graves' hyperthyroidism. Donor details come from another sample of the same person, matched by shared clones.

This clonotype occurred many times. The rearrangement joins TRBV10-3 to TRBJ2-5; the match to TRBD1 covers 11 bases. The CDR3 loop spans 14 amino acids. Germline V gives CDR1 ENHRY, CDR2 SYGVKD. Germline trimming cut 7 bases from V and 5 bases from J; bases unmatched to any gene: 6. CDR3 in amino acids: CAIKEGQGGETQYF. In nucleotides, the CDR3 is TGTGCCATCAAAGAGGGACAGGGGGGCGAGACCCAGTACTTC.

The table lists this clonotype with a few counts. The rearrangement links TRBV24-1 to TRBJ2-5; D might be TRBD2 (6 bases). The germline V and J ends were trimmed by 4 bases and 2 bases, with 16 bases remaining between them. The CDR3 covers 16 residues. Germline assignment: CDR1 KGHDR and CDR2 SFDVKD. Here the CDR3 DNA reads TGTGCCACCAGTGACCCACCCCTGCGGGGTCAAGAGACCCAGTACTTC. This sequence encodes CATSDPPLRGQETQYF.

With respect to this clonotype: An end of the junction differs from the germline gene, which may be a read error. V and J are TRBV4-2 and TRBJ2-7; 9 bases match TRBD2. The CDR3 has 15 amino acids. Germline V gene data show CDR1 as LGHNA and CDR2 as YNFKEQ. The CDR3 loop reads CASSQGSGGSYEQCF. The CDR3 DNA reads as TGTGCCAGCAGCCAAGGTAGCGGGGGATCGTACGAGCAGTGCTTC.

Worth noting for this clonotype: The junction shows a germline mismatch at one end, possibly a read error. This chain uses TRBV7-3 with TRBJ1-1; D perhaps matches TRBD1 (6 bases). The CDR3 has 13 amino acids. The germline gives CDR1 SGHTA, CDR2 FQGTGA. The CDR3 loop reads CASILLGGTEAFF. The CDR3 bases are TGTGCCAGCATCTTATTAGGGGGAACTGAAGCTTTCTTT. The whole variable domain, filled in from reference TRBV7-3 and TRBJ1-1, reads GAGVSQTPSNKVTEKGKYVELRCDPISGHTALYWYRQSLGQGPEFLIYFQGTGAADDSGLPNDRFFAVRPEGSVSTLKIQRTERGDSAVYLCASILLGGTEAFFGQGTRLTVV.

This clonotype appeared many times. The V and J genes are TRBV19 and TRBJ1-5, with a tentative D call TRBD1 (5 bases). Looked up from germline, CDR1 is LNHDA and CDR2 is SQIVND (reference sequence). Trimming removed 10 bases at V and 0 bases at J, with 16 bases between. This CDR3 is 15 amino acids long. The CDR3 here is CATRVGAVSNQPQHF. Written as DNA, the CDR3 is TGTGCCACCAGGGTAGGGGCCGTTAGCAATCAGCCCCAGCATTTT.

This clonotype was counted ten times or more. This chain links TRBV6-5 with TRBJ1-2; no clear D. Germline assignment: CDR1 MNHEY and CDR2 SVGAGI. The CDR3 is 13 residues long. The V end lost 0 bases, the J end lost 8 bases, and 10 bases lay between the germline ends. This CDR3 is CASSYSGIGGYTF. The CDR3 DNA reads TGTGCCAGCAGTTACTCAGGGATTGGGGGCTACACCTTC.

This CDR3 reads CASSVSSSGQETQYF. CDR3 in DNA: TGTGCCAGCAGCGTAAGTTCTAGCGGGCAAGAGACCCAGTACTTC. The chain links TRBV9 to TRBJ2-5; 8 bases fit TRBD2. Germline V gene sequence: CDR1 SGDLS, CDR2 YYNGEE. V shed 1 base, J shed 2 bases, and the junction held 4 bases outside the gene matches. This CDR3 region has 15 residues. The entire variable domain, with the rest obtained from reference TRBV9 and TRBJ2-5, is as follows: DSGVTQTPKHLITATGQRVTLRCSPRSGDLSVYWYQQSLDQGLQFLIQYYNGEERAKGNILERFSAQQFPDLHSELNLSSLELGDSALYFCASSVSSSGQETQYFGPGTRLLVL.

The J gene is TRBJ2-7, the V gene TRBV7-2, with D hard to call. This CDR3 has 13 residues. V was shortened by 6 bases and J by 3 bases, with 12 bases between the two germline ends. Germline loops: CDR1 SGHTA, CDR2 FQGNSA. CDR3 amino acids: CASRFVGSYEQYF. The CDR3 region has the DNA TGTGCCAGCAGGTTCGTGGGCAGCTACGAGCAGTACTTC.

The sample holds many counts of this clonotype. The chain joins TRBV11-3 to TRBJ1-1, with a tentative D call TRBD1 (5 bases). Per the germline V gene, CDR1 is SGHNT and CDR2 is YENEEA. Deletions cut 3 bases from V and 4 bases from J, with 15 bases between. The CDR3 sequence is 15 residues long. CDR3 loop: CASSLETASLTEAFF. In DNA, the CDR3 is TGTGCCAGCAGCTTGGAGACAGCCTCTCTCACTGAAGCTTTCTTT.

This clonotype showed up many times. This rearrangement joins TRBV6-5 to TRBJ1-1; the D is unclear. The CDR3 has 15 residues. Germline CDR1 and CDR2: MNHEY and SVGAGI. V lost 3 bases and J lost 4, with 15 bases in between. The CDR3 DNA is TGTGCCAGCAGTTATGAAATCCGGGGTGGCACTGAAGCTTTCTTT. It specifies CASSYEIRGGTEAFF.

This clonotype came up many times. V and J are TRBV6-1 and TRBJ1-5, with 7 bases fitting TRBD1. The CDR3 has 13 residues. Germline trimming cut 10 bases from V and 6 bases from J; bases unmatched to any gene: 9. Germline V gene data show CDR1 as MNHNS and CDR2 as SASEGT. CDR3 DNA sequence: TGTGCCACCCAGGTGACAGGGCCTCAGCCCCAGCATTTT. Translation: CATQVTGPQPQHF.